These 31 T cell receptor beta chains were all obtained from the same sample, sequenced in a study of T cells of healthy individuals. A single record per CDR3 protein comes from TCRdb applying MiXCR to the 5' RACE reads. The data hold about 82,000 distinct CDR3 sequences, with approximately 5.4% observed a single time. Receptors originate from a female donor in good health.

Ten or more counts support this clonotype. The CDR3 nucleotides read TGTGCCAGCAGTTCCGGGACAGGAGATGAGCAGTTCTTC. The encoded protein is CASSSGTGDEQFF. This chain joins TRBV6-5 and TRBJ2-1, with 8 nucleotides matching TRBD1. V shed 4 bases, J shed 8 bases, and the junction held 4 bases outside the gene matches. In germline, CDR1 is MNHEY, CDR2 SVGAGI. CDR3 size: 13 residues.

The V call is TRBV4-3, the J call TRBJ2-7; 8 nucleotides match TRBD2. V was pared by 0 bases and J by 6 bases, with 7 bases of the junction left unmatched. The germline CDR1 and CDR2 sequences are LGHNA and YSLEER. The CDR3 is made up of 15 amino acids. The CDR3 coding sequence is TGCGCCAGCAGCCAAGATTACGCGGGAGGACGCGAGCAGTACTTC. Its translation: CASSQDYAGGREQYF.

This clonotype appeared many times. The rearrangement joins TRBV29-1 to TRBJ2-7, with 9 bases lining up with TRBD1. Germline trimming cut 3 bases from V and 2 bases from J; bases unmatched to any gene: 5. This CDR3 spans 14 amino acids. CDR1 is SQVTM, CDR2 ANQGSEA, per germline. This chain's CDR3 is CSVELGDRAYEQYF. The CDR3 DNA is TGCAGCGTTGAGCTCGGGGACAGGGCCTACGAGCAGTACTTC.

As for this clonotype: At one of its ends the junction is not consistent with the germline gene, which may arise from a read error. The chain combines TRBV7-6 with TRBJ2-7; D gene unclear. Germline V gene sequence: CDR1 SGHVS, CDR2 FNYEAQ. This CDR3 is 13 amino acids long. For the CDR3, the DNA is TGTGCCGGCAGCTTAAGACATAACTACGAGCAGTACTTC. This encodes CAGSLRHNYEQYF.

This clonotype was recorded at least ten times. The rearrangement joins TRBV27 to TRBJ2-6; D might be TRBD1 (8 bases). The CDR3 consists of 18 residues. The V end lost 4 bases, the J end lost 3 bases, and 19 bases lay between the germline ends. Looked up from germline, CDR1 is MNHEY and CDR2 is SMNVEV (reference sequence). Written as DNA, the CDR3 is TGTGCCAGCAGTTACACAGGGGGGGAGGTTAGTGGGGCCAACGTCCTGACTTTC. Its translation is CASSYTGGEVSGANVLTF.

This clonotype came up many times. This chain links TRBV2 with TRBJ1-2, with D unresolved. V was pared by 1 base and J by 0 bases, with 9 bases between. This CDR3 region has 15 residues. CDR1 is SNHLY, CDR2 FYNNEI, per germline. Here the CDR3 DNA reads TGTGCCAGCAGTGAAGTGGGGTCAGCTAACTATGGCTACACCTTC. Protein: CASSEVGSANYGYTF.

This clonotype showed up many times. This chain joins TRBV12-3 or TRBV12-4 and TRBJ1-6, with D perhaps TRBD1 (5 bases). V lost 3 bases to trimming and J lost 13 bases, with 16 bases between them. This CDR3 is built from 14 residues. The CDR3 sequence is CASSFKRGEAPLHF. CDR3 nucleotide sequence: TGTGCCAGCAGTTTCAAGCGGGGGGAAGCGCCCCTCCACTTT.

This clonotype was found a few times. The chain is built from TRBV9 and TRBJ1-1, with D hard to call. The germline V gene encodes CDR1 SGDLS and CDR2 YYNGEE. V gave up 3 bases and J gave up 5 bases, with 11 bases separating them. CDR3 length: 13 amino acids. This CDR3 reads CASSAGRGTEAFF. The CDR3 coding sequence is TGTGCCAGCAGCGCCGGACGTGGAACTGAAGCTTTCTTT.

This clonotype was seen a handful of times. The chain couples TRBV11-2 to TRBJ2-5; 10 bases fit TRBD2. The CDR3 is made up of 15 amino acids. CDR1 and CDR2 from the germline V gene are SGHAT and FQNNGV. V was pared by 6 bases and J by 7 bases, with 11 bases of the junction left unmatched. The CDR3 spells CASSTQAGGGSTQYF. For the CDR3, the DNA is TGTGCCAGCAGTACACAAGCGGGGGGGGGATCGACCCAGTACTTC.

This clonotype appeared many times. This chain's CDR3 is CASSEAPAGYISYEQYF. The DNA of the CDR3 is TGTGCCAGCAGTGAAGCGCCTGCCGGATATATCTCCTACGAGCAGTACTTC. The chain has TRBV6-1 and TRBJ2-7; D remains ambiguous. CDR1 is MNHNS, CDR2 SASEGT, per germline. CDR3 length: 17 amino acids. Trimming shortened V by 0 bases and J by 0 bases, and 15 bases separated the two germline ends.

The CDR3 DNA sequence: TGTGCCAGCAGTTTAGGATCCCGGGGTGGATATGGCTACACCTTC. Amino acids: CASSLGSRGGYGYTF. The chain uses TRBV28 and TRBJ1-2; D not resolved. Germline CDR1 and CDR2: MDHEN and SYDVKM. The CDR3 is made up of 15 amino acids. The V end was cut by 2 bases, the J end by 5 bases, with 15 bases between.

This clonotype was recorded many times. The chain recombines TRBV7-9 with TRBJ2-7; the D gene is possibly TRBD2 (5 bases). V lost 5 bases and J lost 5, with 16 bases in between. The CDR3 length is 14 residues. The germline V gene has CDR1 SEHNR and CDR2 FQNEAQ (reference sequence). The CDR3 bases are TGTGCCAGCAGCCGGGGTCCGACATCCGACGAGCAGTACTTC. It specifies CASSRGPTSDEQYF.

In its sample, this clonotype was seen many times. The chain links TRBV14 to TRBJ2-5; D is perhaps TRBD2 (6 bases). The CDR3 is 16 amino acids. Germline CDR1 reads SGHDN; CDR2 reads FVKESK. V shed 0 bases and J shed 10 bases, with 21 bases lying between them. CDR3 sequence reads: CASSQESTSPLWDQYF. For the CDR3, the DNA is TGTGCCAGCAGCCAAGAATCGACTAGTCCGTTGTGGGACCAGTACTTC.

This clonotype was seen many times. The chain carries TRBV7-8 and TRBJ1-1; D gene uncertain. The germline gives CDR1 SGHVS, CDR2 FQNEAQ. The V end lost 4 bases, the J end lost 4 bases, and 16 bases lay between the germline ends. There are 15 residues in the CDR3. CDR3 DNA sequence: TGTGCCAGCAGCTCTCGGATAGGGCACTCCACTGAAGCTTTCTTT. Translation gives CASSSRIGHSTEAFF.

Here the CDR3 DNA reads TGTGCCAGCAGCCTGCGAGCGGGAGTAGGAGATACGCAGTATTTT. Its translation: CASSLRAGVGDTQYF. The chain recombines TRBV14 with TRBJ2-3; 8 bases are shared with TRBD2. J was trimmed by 5 bases and V by 4 bases; bases with no gene match: 8. CDR1 is SGHDN, CDR2 FVKESK, per germline. The CDR3 length is 15 residues. Full variable domain (outside the CDR3, taken from reference TRBV14 and TRBJ2-3): EAGVTQFPSHSVIEKGQTVTLRCDPISGHDNLYWYRRVMGKEIKFLLHFVKESKQDESGMPNNRFLAERTGGTYSTLKVQPAELEDSGVYFCASSLRAGVGDTQYFGPGTRLTVL.

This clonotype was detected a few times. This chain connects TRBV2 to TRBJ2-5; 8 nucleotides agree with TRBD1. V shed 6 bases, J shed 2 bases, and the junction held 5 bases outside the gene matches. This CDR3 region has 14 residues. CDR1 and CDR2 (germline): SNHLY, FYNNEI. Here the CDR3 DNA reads TGTGCCAGCAGGGGTAGGACAGGGCAAGAGACCCAGTACTTC. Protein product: CASRGRTGQETQYF.

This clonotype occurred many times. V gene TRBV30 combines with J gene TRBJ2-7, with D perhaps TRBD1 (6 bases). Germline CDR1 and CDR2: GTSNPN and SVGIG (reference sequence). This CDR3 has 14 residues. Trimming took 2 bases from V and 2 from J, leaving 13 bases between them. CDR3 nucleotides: TGTGCCTGGAGTTCCGGGACACCAGCCTACGAGCAGTACTTC. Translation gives CAWSSGTPAYEQYF.

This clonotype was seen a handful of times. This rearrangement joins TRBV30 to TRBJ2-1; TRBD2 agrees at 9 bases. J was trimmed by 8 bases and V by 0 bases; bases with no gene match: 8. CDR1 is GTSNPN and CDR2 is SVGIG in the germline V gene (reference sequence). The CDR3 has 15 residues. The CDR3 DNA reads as TGTGCCTGGAGTGTAAGTAGCGGGAGTTGGGATGAGCAGTTCTTC. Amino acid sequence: CAWSVSSGSWDEQFF.

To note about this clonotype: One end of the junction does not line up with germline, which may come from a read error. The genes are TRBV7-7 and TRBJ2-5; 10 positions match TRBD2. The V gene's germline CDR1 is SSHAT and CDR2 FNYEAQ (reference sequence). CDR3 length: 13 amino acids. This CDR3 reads CASSLAGGETQYF. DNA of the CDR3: TGTGCTAGCAGCTTAGCGGGAGGAGAGACCCAGTACTTC.

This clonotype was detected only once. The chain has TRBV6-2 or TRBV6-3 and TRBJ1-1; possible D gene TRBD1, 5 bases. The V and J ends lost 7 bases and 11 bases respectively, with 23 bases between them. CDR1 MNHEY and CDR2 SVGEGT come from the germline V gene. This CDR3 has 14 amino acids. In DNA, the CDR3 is TGTGCCAGCAAACCCGGACAAGCCTTATTTGGGGCTTTCTTT. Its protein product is CASKPGQALFGAFF.

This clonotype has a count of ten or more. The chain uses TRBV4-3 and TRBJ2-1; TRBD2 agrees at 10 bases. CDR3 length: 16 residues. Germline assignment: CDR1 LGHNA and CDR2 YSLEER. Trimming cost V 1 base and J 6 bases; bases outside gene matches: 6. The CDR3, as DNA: TGCGCCAGCAGCCAAGCGCCTAGCGGGAGTACCAATGAGCAGTTCTTC. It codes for CASSQAPSGSTNEQFF.

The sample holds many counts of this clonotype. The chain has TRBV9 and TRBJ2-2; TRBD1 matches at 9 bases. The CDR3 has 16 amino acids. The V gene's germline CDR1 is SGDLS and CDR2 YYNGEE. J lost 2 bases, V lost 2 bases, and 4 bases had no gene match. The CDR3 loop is CASSVGTGRNTGELFF. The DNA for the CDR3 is TGTGCCAGCAGCGTGGGGACAGGGCGAAACACCGGGGAGCTGTTTTTT.

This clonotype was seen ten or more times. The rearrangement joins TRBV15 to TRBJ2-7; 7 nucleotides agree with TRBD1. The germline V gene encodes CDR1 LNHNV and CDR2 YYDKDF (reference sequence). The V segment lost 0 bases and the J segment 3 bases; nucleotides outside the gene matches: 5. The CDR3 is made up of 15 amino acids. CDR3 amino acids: CATSRDGTGDYEQYF. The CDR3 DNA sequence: TGTGCCACCAGCAGAGACGGCACAGGGGACTACGAGCAGTACTTC. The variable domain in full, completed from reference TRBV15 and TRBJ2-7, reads DAMVIQNPRYQVTQFGKPVTLSCSQTLNHNVMYWYQQKSSQAPKLLFHYYDKDFNNEADTPDNFQSRRPNTSFCFLDIRSPGLGDTAMYLCATSRDGTGDYEQYFGPGTRLTVT.

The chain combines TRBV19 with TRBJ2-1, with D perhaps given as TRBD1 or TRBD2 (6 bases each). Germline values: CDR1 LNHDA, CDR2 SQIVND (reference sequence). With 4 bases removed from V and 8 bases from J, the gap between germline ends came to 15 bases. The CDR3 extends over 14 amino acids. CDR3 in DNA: TGTGCCAGTAGTACTATAGGGGGGATGGATGAGCAGTTCTTC. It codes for CASSTIGGMDEQFF.

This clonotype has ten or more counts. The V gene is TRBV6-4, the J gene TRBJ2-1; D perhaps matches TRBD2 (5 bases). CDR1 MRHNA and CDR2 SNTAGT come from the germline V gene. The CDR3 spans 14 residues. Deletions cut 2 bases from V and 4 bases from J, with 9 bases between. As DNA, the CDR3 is TGTGCCAGCAGTGACGGAGGATCATACAATGAGCAGTTCTTC. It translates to CASSDGGSYNEQFF.

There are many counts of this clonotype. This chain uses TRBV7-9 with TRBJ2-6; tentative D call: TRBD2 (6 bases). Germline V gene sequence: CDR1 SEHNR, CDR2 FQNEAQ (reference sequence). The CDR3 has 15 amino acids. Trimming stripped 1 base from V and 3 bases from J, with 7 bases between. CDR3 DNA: TGTGCCAGCAGCTTAGTGGGAGGTGGGGCCAACGTCCTGACTTTC. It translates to CASSLVGGGANVLTF.

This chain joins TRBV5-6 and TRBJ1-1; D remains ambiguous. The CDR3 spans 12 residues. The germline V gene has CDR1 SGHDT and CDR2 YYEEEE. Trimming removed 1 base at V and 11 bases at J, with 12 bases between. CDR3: CASSLLTSGAFF. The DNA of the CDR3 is TGTGCCAGCAGCTTGTTAACGTCTGGGGCTTTCTTT. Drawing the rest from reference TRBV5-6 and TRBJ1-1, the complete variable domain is DAGVTQSPTHLIKTRGQQVTLRCSPKSGHDTVSWYQQALGQGPQFIFQYYEEEERQRGNFPDRFSGHQFPNYSSELNVNALLLGDSALYLCASSLLTSGAFFGQGTRLTVV.

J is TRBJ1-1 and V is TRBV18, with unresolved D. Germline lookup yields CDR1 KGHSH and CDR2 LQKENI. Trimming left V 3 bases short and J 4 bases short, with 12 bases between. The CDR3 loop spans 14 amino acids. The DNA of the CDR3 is TGTGCCAGCTCACCGACGGGCCGTGGCACTGAAGCTTTCTTT. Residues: CASSPTGRGTEAFF.

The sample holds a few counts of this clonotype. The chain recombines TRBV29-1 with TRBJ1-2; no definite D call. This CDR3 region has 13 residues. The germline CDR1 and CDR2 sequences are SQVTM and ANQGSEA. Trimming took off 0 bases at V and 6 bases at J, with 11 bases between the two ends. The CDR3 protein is CSVEDHGVHGYTF. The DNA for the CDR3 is TGCAGCGTTGAAGATCACGGGGTCCATGGCTACACCTTC.

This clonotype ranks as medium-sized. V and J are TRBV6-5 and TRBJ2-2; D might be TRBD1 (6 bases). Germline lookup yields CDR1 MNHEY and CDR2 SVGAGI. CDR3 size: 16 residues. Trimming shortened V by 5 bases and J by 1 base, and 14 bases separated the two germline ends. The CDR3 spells CASSPRTAMNTGELFF. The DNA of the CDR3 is TGTGCCAGCAGTCCTCGGACAGCTATGAACACCGGGGAGCTGTTTTTT.

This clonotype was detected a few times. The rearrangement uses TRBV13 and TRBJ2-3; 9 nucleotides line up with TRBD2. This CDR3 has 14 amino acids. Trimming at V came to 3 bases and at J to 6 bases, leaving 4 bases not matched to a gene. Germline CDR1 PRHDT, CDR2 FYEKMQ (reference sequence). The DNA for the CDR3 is TGTGCCAGCAGCTTGGCGGGAGGGAGGGATACGCAGTATTTT. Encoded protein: CASSLAGGRDTQYF. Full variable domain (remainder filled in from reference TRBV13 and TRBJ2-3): AAGVIQSPRHLIKEKRETATLKCYPIPRHDTVYWYQQGPGQDPQFLISFYEKMQSDKGSIPDRFSAQQFSDYHSELNMSSLELGDSALYFCASSLAGGRDTQYFGPGTRLTVL.